Sequencing of this TCR beta chain was carried out in a study of beta chain features in type 1 diabetes. Overall study: Patients and healthy donors were similar in age, gender and cell yields. Notes on the study in general: All four CD4+ subsets of Type 1 diabetes patients contained TCRB CDR3s that were moderately but significantly shorter. Here, the possible influence of HLA type (on TCRB rearrangement) remained unresolved.

Points on this clone: Its specificity is not known.

The CDR3 is 14 residues long. The germline CDR1 and CDR2 sequences are GTSNPN and SVGIG (reference sequence). V lost 2 bases to trimming and J lost 0 bases, with 9 bases between them. In total, each donor contributed a single heparinised blood draw that averaged about 110 mL. The entirety of the isolated RNA underwent reverse transcription, so expressed TCRB transcripts were sequenced. TCRdb keeps only in-frame clones here, not all; method: immunoSEQ multiplex PCR. The sample includes 130,000 or so clones, 16% of them seen just once. The rearrangement links TRBV30 to TRBJ2-3; the D is unclear. The sequencing input was central memory CD4+ T cells from blood. This sequence originates from a man aged 25-45 years with type 1 diabetes. CDR3 in amino acids: CAWSFTTSTDTQYF. The CDR3 DNA reads TGTGCCTGGAGTTTTACCACTAGCACAGATACGCAGTATTTT.